This T cell receptor (beta chain) came from a study of cytomegalovirus exposure and HLA in healthy donors. Germline lookup yields CDR1 MDHEN and CDR2 SYDVKM. V was pared by 6 bases and J by 5 bases, with 9 bases of the junction left unmatched. CDR3 length: 14 residues. Here immunoSEQ multiplex PCR was the method, and the copy in TCRdb shows in-frame clones only, minus some. This table has about 240,000 clones, around 87% appearing once. The V call is TRBV28, the J call TRBJ1-1; 7 positions match TRBD1. Sequences were obtained from PBMCs. The sequence was collected from a woman in her twenties or thirties in good health and CMV-seropositive. The CDR3 sequence is CASRTTGSRTEAFF. CDR3 bases: TGTGCCAGCAGGACGACAGGGTCGAGGACTGAAGCTTTCTTT.